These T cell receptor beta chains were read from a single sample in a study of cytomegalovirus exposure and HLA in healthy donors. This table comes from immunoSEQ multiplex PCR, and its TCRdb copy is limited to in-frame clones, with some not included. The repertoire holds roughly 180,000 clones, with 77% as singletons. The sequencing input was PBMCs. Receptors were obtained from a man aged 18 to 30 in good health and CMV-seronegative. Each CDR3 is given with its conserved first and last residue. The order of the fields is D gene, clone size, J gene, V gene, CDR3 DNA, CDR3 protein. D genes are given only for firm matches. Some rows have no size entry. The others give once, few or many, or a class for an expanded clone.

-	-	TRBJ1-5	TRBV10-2	TGCGCCAGCAGTGAAGGGGGGGTTCCCCTCACCAATCAGCCCCAGCATTTT	CASSEGGVPLTNQPQHF
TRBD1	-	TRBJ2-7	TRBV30	TGTGCTTCCGGGACAGGGACCTACGAGCAGTACTTC	CASGTGTYEQYF
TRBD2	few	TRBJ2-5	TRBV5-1	TGCGCCAGCAGCTTGAGGTGGGCGGGAGGCCAGGGAGAGACCCAGTACTTC	CASSLRWAGGQGETQYF
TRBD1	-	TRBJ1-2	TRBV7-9	TGTGCCAGCAGCTCCTGGACAGGGACTAACTATGGCTACACCTTC	CASSSWTGTNYGYTF
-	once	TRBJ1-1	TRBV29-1	TGCAGCGTTCCGATGGGGCTAGGGGGTACGAACACTGAAGCTTTCTTT	CSVPMGLGGTNTEAFF
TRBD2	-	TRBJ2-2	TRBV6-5	TGTGCCAGCAGTTACTGGACTAGCGGGACCGGGGAGCTGTTTTTT	CASSYWTSGTGELFF
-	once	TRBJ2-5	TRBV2	TGTGCCAGCAGTGGCGGCAGAAAAGAGACCCAGTACTTC	CASSGGRKETQYF
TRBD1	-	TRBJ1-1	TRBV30	TGTGCCGGTGACAGGGTCACTGAAGCTTTCTTT	CAGDRVTEAFF
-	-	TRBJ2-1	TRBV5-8	TGTGCCAGCAGCTTGTGGGGGCGAGAGCAGTTCTTC	CASSLWGREQFF
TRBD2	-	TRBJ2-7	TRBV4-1	TGCGCCAGCAGCCAAGAGTGGACTAGCGGGATCTACGAGCAGTACTTC	CASSQEWTSGIYEQYF
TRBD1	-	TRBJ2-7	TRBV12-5	TGTGCTAGTGGTTTGGTACTTGTTGGACAGGGGGCCTACGAGCAGTACTTC	CASGLVLVGQGAYEQYF
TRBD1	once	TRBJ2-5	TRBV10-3	TGTGCCATCAGTGAGTCCCCGGGACAGGGTCGAGAGACCCAGTACTTC	CAISESPGQGRETQYF
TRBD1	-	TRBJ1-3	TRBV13	TGTGCCAGCAGCATAGGACAGGTGGCTGGAAACACCATATATTTT	CASSIGQVAGNTIYF
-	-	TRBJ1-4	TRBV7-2	TGTGCCAGCAGCCGGGACTACCCTAATGAAAAACTGTTTTTT	CASSRDYPNEKLFF
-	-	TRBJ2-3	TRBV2	TGTGCCAGCAGGGAGCGGTCGGCGGGAGATACGCAGTATTTT	CASRERSAGDTQYF
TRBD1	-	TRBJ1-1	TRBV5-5	TGTGCCAGCAGCCATGACAGGGTTAACACTGAAGCTTTCTTT	CASSHDRVNTEAFF
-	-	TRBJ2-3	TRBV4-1	TGCGCCAGCAGCCAAGCAGGCCAGGGTACAGATACGCAGTATTTT	CASSQAGQGTDTQYF
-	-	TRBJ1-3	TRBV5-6	TGTGCCAGCAGCTTGTACGGGGGTCGCGCCTCTGGAAACACCATATATTTT	CASSLYGGRASGNTIYF
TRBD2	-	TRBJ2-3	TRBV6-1	TGTGCCAGCAGTGCATTAGCGGGGGGACCTACAAGCACAGATACGCAGTATTTT	CASSALAGGPTSTDTQYF
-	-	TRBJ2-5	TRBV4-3	TGCGCCAGCAGCCAAGTTTATCTCCAGGACGGGAACCAAGAGACCCAGTACTTC	CASSQVYLQDGNQETQYF
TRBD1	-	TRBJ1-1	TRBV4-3	TGCGCCAGCAGCCAAGACGGGACAGGGGGATTCATGAACACTGAAGCTTTCTTT	CASSQDGTGGFMNTEAFF